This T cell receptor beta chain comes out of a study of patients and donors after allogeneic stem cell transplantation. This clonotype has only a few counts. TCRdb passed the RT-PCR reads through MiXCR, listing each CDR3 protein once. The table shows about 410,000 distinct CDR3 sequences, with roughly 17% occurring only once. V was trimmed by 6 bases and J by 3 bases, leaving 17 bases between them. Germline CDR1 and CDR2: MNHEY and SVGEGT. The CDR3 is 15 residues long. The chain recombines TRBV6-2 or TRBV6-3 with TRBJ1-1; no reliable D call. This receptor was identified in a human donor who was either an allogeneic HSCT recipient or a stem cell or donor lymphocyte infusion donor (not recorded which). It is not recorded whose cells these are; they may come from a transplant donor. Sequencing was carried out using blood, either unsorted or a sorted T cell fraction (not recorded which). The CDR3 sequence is CASSPFRRMDTEAFF. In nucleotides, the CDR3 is TGTGCCAGCAGCCCCTTCCGGAGGATGGACACTGAAGCTTTCTTT.